The 20 T cell receptor beta chains below come from one sample, sequenced in a study of a mutant IDH1 vaccine in newly diagnosed glioma. Specified time point: week 23, last vaccination. It was 300 ug of mutant IDH1 20-mer peptide that made up each vaccine dose, given with topical imiquimod. These TCRs are of unknown antigen specificity. Using immunoSEQ multiplex PCR, the repertoire was profiled, and TCRdb retains in-frame clones only, with some absent. The sample holds fewer than 45,000 clones, approximately 90% seen once. This material consisted of PBMCs, taken from a glioma patient whose treatment included an IDH1 peptide vaccine. All receptors come from a man aged 45 to 65 with glioma.

V gene TRBV27 combines with J gene TRBJ1-6; D may be TRBD1 (6 bases). V dropped 5 bases and J dropped 9 bases, with 14 bases sitting between them. The CDR3 totals 14 residues. The germline V gene encodes CDR1 MNHEY and CDR2 SMNVEV (reference sequence). CDR3 amino acids: CASSGQGIGSPLHF. In DNA form, the CDR3 reads TGTGCCAGCAGTGGCCAGGGGATAGGTTCACCCCTCCACTTT.

The chain uses TRBV4-2 and TRBJ2-5; unclear D gene. Germline V CDR1 and CDR2: LGHNA, YNFKEQ. CDR3 length: 14 amino acids. Trimming took off 0 bases at V and 3 bases at J, with 8 bases between the two ends. The CDR3 DNA is TGTGCCAGCAGCCAAGATAACACCGAAGAGACCCAGTACTTC. Amino acid sequence: CASSQDNTEETQYF.

The rearrangement joins TRBV6-5 to TRBJ2-3; TRBD1 matches 7 bases. V shed 6 bases and J 2 bases; nucleotides not matched to a gene: 8. CDR3 length: 15 residues. CDR1 MNHEY and CDR2 SVGAGI come from the germline V gene. CDR3 amino acids: CASRPRGQYTDTQYF. The DNA of the CDR3 is TGTGCCAGCAGGCCCCGGGGACAGTACACAGATACGCAGTATTTT.

The genes are TRBV30 and TRBJ1-1; no reliable D call. Trimming stripped 0 bases from V and 5 bases from J, with 10 bases between. Germline CDR1 is GTSNPN and CDR2 is SVGIG (reference sequence). The CDR3 spans 13 residues. For the CDR3, the DNA is TGTGCCTGGAGTGTAGTCAGCTTGACTGAAGCTTTCTTT. Encoded protein: CAWSVVSLTEAFF. The full variable domain, rest sourced from reference TRBV30 and TRBJ1-1, is SQTIHQWPATLVQPVGSPLSLECTVEGTSNPNLYWYRQAAGRGLQLLFYSVGIGQISSEVPQNLSASRPQDRQFILSSKKLLLSDSGFYLCAWSVVSLTEAFFGQGTRLTVV.

The chain uses TRBV9 and TRBJ2-5; D remains unclear. Trimming shortened V by 4 bases and J by 3 bases, and 13 bases separated the two germline ends. Germline CDR1 SGDLS, CDR2 YYNGEE. This CDR3 spans 14 amino acids. The CDR3 is CASSKTDIEETQYF. The CDR3 nucleotides read TGTGCCAGCAGCAAAACAGACATAGAAGAGACCCAGTACTTC. Together with reference TRBV9 and TRBJ2-5, the CDR3 gives the full variable domain: DSGVTQTPKHLITATGQRVTLRCSPRSGDLSVYWYQQSLDQGLQFLIQYYNGEERAKGNILERFSAQQFPDLHSELNLSSLELGDSALYFCASSKTDIEETQYFGPGTRLLVL.

The chain uses TRBV30 and TRBJ1-5; the D gene is possibly TRBD1 (6 bases). Per germline, CDR1 GTSNPN and CDR2 SVGIG (reference sequence). The ends were cut back, 1 base at V and 1 base at J, with 8 bases in the middle. This CDR3 comprises 14 residues. The DNA of the CDR3 is TGTGCCTGGAGTGGGGGACACAGCAATCAGCCCCAGCATTTT. It yields the protein CAWSGGHSNQPQHF.

The gene calls are TRBV27 and TRBJ2-7, with no clear D. Germline values: CDR1 MNHEY, CDR2 SMNVEV (reference sequence). Trimming took off 6 bases at V and 2 bases at J, with 11 bases between the two ends. This CDR3 is built from 13 residues. CDR3 DNA sequence: TGTGCCAGCAGCACACAGTCCACCTACGAGCAGTACTTC. This encodes CASSTQSTYEQYF.

CDR3 nucleotide sequence: TGTGCCAGCAGCTTAGCGCGGCAGGCGGGAGACGATGAGCAGTTCTTC. Protein product: CASSLARQAGDDEQFF. The chain is built from TRBV7-2 and TRBJ2-1; TRBD2 matches 7 bases. The CDR3 spans 16 residues. Trimming removed 0 bases from V and 8 bases from J; junction bases left unmatched: 10. Germline-derived CDR1 and CDR2 are SGHTA and FQGNSA. The full variable domain, in which reference TRBV7-2 and TRBJ2-1 provide the parts outside the CDR3, is GAGVSQSPSNKVTEKGKDVELRCDPISGHTALYWYRQSLGQGLEFLIYFQGNSAPDKSGLPSDRFSAERTGGSVSTLTIQRTQQEDSAVYLCASSLARQAGDDEQFFGPGTRLTVL.

The chain recombines TRBV16 with TRBJ2-7; possible D gene TRBD2, 5 bases. The CDR3 totals 15 residues. V dropped 5 bases and J dropped 0 bases, with 14 bases sitting between them. The germline gives CDR1 KGHSY, CDR2 FQNENV. The CDR3 is CASSLGSPSSYEQYF. CDR3 DNA: TGTGCCAGCAGCTTAGGGAGCCCCAGCTCCTACGAGCAGTACTTC.

The V and J genes are TRBV2 and TRBJ2-5; 7 bases fit TRBD2. Per germline, CDR1 SNHLY and CDR2 FYNNEI. The CDR3 is 15 amino acids. The junction had 14 bases not matched to a gene; V was cut back by 8 bases and J by 5 bases. CDR3 loop: CASLNVRAGSETQYF. CDR3 coding DNA: TGTGCCAGCCTTAACGTCAGAGCGGGAAGCGAGACCCAGTACTTC.

This chain joins TRBV5-1 and TRBJ2-6; 9 bases fit TRBD1. V lost 1 base and J lost 2; bases outside the gene matches: 7. Germline V gives CDR1 SGHRS, CDR2 YFSETQ. This CDR3 comprises 18 residues. The CDR3 sequence: CASSLHGQGRAGANVLTF. For the CDR3, the DNA is TGCGCCAGCAGCTTGCATGGACAGGGGCGAGCTGGGGCCAACGTCCTGACTTTC.

This chain uses TRBV29-1 with TRBJ2-3; D might be TRBD1 (6 bases). Germline V gene data show CDR1 as SQVTM and CDR2 as ANQGSEA. CDR3 length: 14 amino acids. V shed 0 bases and J shed 3 bases, with 10 bases lying between them. CDR3 DNA: TGCAGCGTTGAAGAAGGCAGGGGAACAGATACGCAGTATTTT. Protein sequence: CSVEEGRGTDTQYF.

In its sample, this clone was seen a few times. This chain links TRBV9 with TRBJ2-1; D is tentatively TRBD1 or TRBD2 (5 bases each). Germline CDR1 is SGDLS and CDR2 is YYNGEE. This CDR3 spans 12 amino acids. V was clipped by 0 bases and J by 13 bases, with 11 bases between them. The CDR3 DNA sequence: TGTGCCAGCAGCGTAGCTGAGGGGTCTCAGTTCTTC. Translated: CASSVAEGSQFF.

The rearrangement links TRBV9 to TRBJ2-7; 7 positions agree with TRBD2. Trimming cost V 1 base and J 7 bases; bases outside gene matches: 2. Looked up from germline, CDR1 is SGDLS and CDR2 is YYNGEE. The CDR3 is made up of 12 amino acids. In DNA form, the CDR3 reads TGTGCCAGCAGCGTATCGGGGGGAGAGCAGTACTTC. It yields the protein CASSVSGGEQYF.

The chain is built from TRBV4-2 and TRBJ1-4, with D possibly TRBD1 on 6 matching bases. Between the trimmed V and J ends, which lost 0 bases and 7 bases, there was a span of 15 bases. Germline assignment: CDR1 LGHNA and CDR2 YNFKEQ. The CDR3 extends over 16 amino acids. The CDR3 loop is CASSQERRQEGEKLFF. In DNA form, the CDR3 reads TGTGCCAGCAGCCAAGAGCGTAGACAGGAAGGTGAAAAACTGTTTTTT.

This chain joins TRBV28 and TRBJ2-3, with 11 bases aligning to TRBD2. Germline V gene sequence: CDR1 MDHEN, CDR2 SYDVKM. The junction had 9 bases not matched to a gene; V was cut back by 6 bases and J by 4 bases. The CDR3 is 16 residues long. The CDR3 sequence: CASSLLLAGGADTQYF. CDR3 DNA sequence: TGTGCCAGCAGCCTCTTATTAGCGGGAGGGGCAGATACGCAGTATTTT.

The CDR3 bases are TGTGCCAGCTCACCCTTTGACAGGGGTAAAATTCAAGAGACCCAGTACTTC. It yields the protein CASSPFDRGKIQETQYF. The V call is TRBV18, the J call TRBJ2-5; 8 bases are shared with TRBD1. The ends lost 3 bases at V and 2 bases at J; junction bases unmatched: 11. Germline-derived CDR1 and CDR2 are KGHSH and LQKENI. CDR3 length: 17 amino acids.

The chain links TRBV5-1 to TRBJ2-2; TRBD2 agrees at 12 bases. Germline lookup yields CDR1 SGHRS and CDR2 YFSETQ. The CDR3 runs to 16 residues. V dropped 4 bases and J dropped 5; count of bases not matched to a gene: 6. This chain's CDR3 is CASSTATSGGTGELFF. CDR3 nucleotide sequence: TGCGCCAGCAGCACCGCGACTAGCGGGGGAACCGGGGAGCTGTTTTTT.

The CDR3 is CASRSRETQYF. The CDR3 bases are TGTGCCAGCAGAAGTCGAGAGACCCAGTACTTC. The J gene is TRBJ2-5, the V gene TRBV28; D is uncertain. Germline V gene data show CDR1 as MDHEN and CDR2 as SYDVKM. V was shortened by 6 bases and J by 4 bases, with 6 bases between the two germline ends. The CDR3 has 11 residues. Using reference TRBV28 and TRBJ2-5 for the parts outside the CDR3, the full variable domain is DVKVTQSSRYLVKRTGEKVFLECVQDMDHENMFWYRQDPGLGLRLIYFSYDVKMKEKGDIPEGYSVSREKKERFSLILESASTNQTSMYLCASRSRETQYFGPGTRLLVL.

This chain links TRBV5-5 with TRBJ2-5, with D possibly being TRBD2 (6 bases). The CDR3 runs to 12 residues. CDR1 and CDR2 (germline): SGHKS, YYEKEE (reference sequence). V dropped 4 bases and J dropped 7 bases, with 11 bases sitting between them. CDR3 loop: CASSPPGGTQYF. CDR3 nucleotides: TGTGCCAGCAGCCCACCCGGGGGGACCCAGTACTTC.